This record looks at one T cell receptor (beta chain) sequence and its context. Repertoires were generated with immunoSEQ multiplex PCR, while TCRdb's copy carries only in-frame clones and drops some. The sample consists of 350,000 to 500,000 clones, approximately 90% of them appearing once. These data come from a study of blood T cell repertoires in COVID-19. Trimming stripped 2 bases from V and 7 bases from J, with 11 bases between. Germline CDR1 and CDR2: KGHDR and SFDVKD. The CDR3 runs to 13 residues. Enrolled during active infection, Seattle patients were then followed longitudinally. The V gene is TRBV24-1, the J gene TRBJ2-7; D is possibly TRBD1 (5 bases). The receptor's source is a man in his late teens or twenties with COVID-19, enrolled during active disease. Specimen: peripheral blood. The CDR3 bases are TGTGCCACCAGTGATTCGGCAGGGCGGGAGCAGTACTTC. As protein: CATSDSAGREQYF.